Listed below are T cell receptor beta chains from one sample, sequenced in a study of HIV-infected patients and healthy controls. TCRdb re-called the 5' RACE reads with MiXCR, one entry per CDR3 protein. The sample has about 64,000 distinct CDR3 sequences; about 19% are singletons. The sample taken for sequencing was CD4+ T cells from blood. The receptors were sampled from a human donor in good health. Both conserved end residues are part of each CDR3. A D gene is named only where the DNA matches it firmly. Size is omitted from some rows. Given values are once, few, many or a class for expanded clones.

V gene	clone size	D gene	J gene	CDR3 DNA	CDR3 protein
TRBV18	-	TRBD2	TRBJ2-7	TGTGCCAGCTCACCGGGGACTAGCGGGAGTTACCCCTACGAGCAGTACTTC	CASSPGTSGSYPYEQYF
TRBV3-1	-	-	TRBJ2-2	TGTGCCAGCAGTCACAGGAACACCGGGGAGCTGTTTTTT	CASSHRNTGELFF
TRBV11-1	many	-	TRBJ2-1	TGTGCCAGCAGCTTAGATCAGGGGCGCAATGAGCAGTTCTTC	CASSLDQGRNEQFF
TRBV10-2	few	-	TRBJ1-2	TGCGCCAGCGCCGCCGGGCAGGTCTATGGCTACACCTTC	CASAAGQVYGYTF
TRBV7-2	many	-	TRBJ2-5	TGTGCCAGCAGGCCCGACAGTCGTGGGGAGACCCAGTACTTC	CASRPDSRGETQYF
TRBV18	-	-	TRBJ2-7	TGTGCCAGCTCACCACCTCTAGCGACTAGGGCCCACGAGCAGTACTTC	CASSPPLATRAHEQYF
TRBV2	-	TRBD1	TRBJ1-2	TGTGCCAGCGATGGGGGAGGGGGCTGGTATGGCTACACCTTC	CASDGGGGWYGYTF
TRBV10-2	few	-	TRBJ1-1	TGCGCCAGCAGCAGGCCCGAAGGGACTGAAGCTTTCTTT	CASSRPEGTEAFF
TRBV10-1	many	-	TRBJ2-7	TGCGCCAGCAGTACCGGAGGGGTTCCCTACGAGCAGTACTTC	CASSTGGVPYEQYF
TRBV7-3	-	-	TRBJ2-6	TGTGCCAGCAGCCCACAGCCCCCATCTGGGGCCAACGTCCTGACTTTC	CASSPQPPSGANVLTF
TRBV20-1	many	TRBD1	TRBJ1-1	TGCAGTGCTAGCGAGACAGGGAGCTCTGAAGCTTTCTTT	CSASETGSSEAFF
TRBV7-9	-	-	TRBJ1-4	TGTGCCAGCAGCTTACGGGGGGCGCAGGAAAAACTGTTTTTT	CASSLRGAQEKLFF
TRBV10-3	-	-	TRBJ1-1	TGTGCCACGCAGAGGGTGAACACTGAAGCTTTCTTT	CATQRVNTEAFF
TRBV5-1	-	-	TRBJ1-1	TGCGCCAATCAATCGGGCACTGAAGCTTTCTTT	CANQSGTEAFF
TRBV7-9	many	-	TRBJ1-1	TGTGCCAGCAAAGATCGGCCGGGTGTGAGCACTGAAGCTTTCTTT	CASKDRPGVSTEAFF
TRBV7-9	-	TRBD1	TRBJ2-3	TGTGCCAGCAGCCGGGACAGGGGCAACTCGGAGGATACGCAGTATTTT	CASSRDRGNSEDTQYF
TRBV7-3	many	-	TRBJ1-5	TGTGCCAGCAGTCAGACTTCAGGCCAGCCCCAGCATTTT	CASSQTSGQPQHF
TRBV20-1	many	-	TRBJ2-3	TGCAGTGCCTCCATAGGGGGAGGTACAGATACGCAGTATTTT	CSASIGGGTDTQYF